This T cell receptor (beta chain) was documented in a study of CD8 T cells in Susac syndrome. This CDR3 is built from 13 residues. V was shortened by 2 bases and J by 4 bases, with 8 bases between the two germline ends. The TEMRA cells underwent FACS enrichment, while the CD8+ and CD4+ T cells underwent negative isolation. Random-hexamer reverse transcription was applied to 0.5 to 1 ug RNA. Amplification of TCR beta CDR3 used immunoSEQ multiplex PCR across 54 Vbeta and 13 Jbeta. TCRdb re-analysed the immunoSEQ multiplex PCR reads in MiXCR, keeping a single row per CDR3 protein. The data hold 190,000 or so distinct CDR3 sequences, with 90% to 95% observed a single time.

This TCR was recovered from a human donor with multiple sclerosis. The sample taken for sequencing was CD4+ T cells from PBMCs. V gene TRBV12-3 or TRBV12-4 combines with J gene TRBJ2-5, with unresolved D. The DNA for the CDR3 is TGTGCCAGCAGTTTAATTAGCACAGAGACCCAGTACTTC. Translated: CASSLISTETQYF.